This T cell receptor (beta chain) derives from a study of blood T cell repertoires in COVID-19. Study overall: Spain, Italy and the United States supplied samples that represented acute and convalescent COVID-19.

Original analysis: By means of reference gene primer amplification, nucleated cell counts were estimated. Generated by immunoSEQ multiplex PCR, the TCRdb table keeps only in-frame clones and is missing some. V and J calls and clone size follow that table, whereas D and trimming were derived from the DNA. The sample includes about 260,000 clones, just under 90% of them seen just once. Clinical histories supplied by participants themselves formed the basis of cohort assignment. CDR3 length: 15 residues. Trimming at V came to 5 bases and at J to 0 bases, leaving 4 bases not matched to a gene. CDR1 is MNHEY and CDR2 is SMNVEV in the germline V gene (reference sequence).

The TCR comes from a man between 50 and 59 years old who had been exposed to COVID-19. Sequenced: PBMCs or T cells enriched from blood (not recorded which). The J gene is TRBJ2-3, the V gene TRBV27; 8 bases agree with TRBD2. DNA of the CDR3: TGTGCCAGCAGTCTGCGGACTAGCAGCACAGATACGCAGTATTTT. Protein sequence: CASSLRTSSTDTQYF.